This TCR beta chain comes out of a study of blood T cell repertoires in COVID-19. The assay was immunoSEQ multiplex PCR, and TCRdb's table has in-frame clones only and misses some. The sample includes about 150,000 clones, about nine tenths of them seen just once. From germline, CDR1 is LGHNA and CDR2 YSLEER. There are 18 residues in the CDR3. V dropped 0 bases and J dropped 6; count of bases not matched to a gene: 13. Sequenced sample: peripheral blood. This TCR was recovered from a woman in her sixties with active or convalescent COVID-19. This chain uses TRBV4-3 with TRBJ2-4, with 8 bases fitting TRBD2. The CDR3 region has the DNA TGCGCCAGCAGCCAAGATCGGGGGGGGACGCGCCATGGAAACATTCAGTACTTC. It codes for CASSQDRGGTRHGNIQYF.